A single T cell receptor beta chain is shown here with its context. A few counts support this clone. Its antigen target is currently unknown. Base qualities are missing; no much larger clone stands one base away. This sample is drawn from a study of blood T cell repertoires in COVID-19 (dated by TCRdb to 2018 to 2021). Describing the broader study: The collaborator samples originated in the United States, Italy and Spain and spanned the acute and convalescent phases of COVID-19. The prospective study material was composed of cDNA or gDNA derived from T cells, B-cell-depleted T cells, or PBMCs. The dataset comprised deeply sampled blood TCRbeta repertoires from subjects exposed to, actively infected with, or recovered from COVID-19. The repertoires were released in a freely available public database intended as a resource for research on the immune response to SARS-CoV-2. Samples were obtained from the ongoing ImmuneRACE study (first 160 participants) and from some 1,200 subjects provided by 6 global collaborators. Nearly every sample came with metadata listing a de-identified subject ID, COVID-19 status, age in years and sex. HLA class I and class II types, where available, came from metadata supplied by the sample provider rather than from assay-based typing. Study-level results and caveats: How much clinical and demographic metadata was included differed by source and by participant, and the metadata was provided uncurated.

Via the germline V gene, CDR1 is MNHNS and CDR2 SASEGT. Trimming accounts for 7 bases at V and 2 bases at J, while the number of junction bases matched to no gene is 11. The CDR3 runs 16 residues from the cysteine to the phenylalanine. Only CDR3 DNA remains: 48 bases, in frame from the first base. Collaborating institutions collected whole blood in K2EDTA tubes following their own protocols. For TCRbeta analysis, collaborators shipped samples in one of three forms: frozen whole blood, isolated PBMCs, or DNA extracted from either of those sample types. The immunoSEQ Assay, a bias-controlled multiplex PCR, was used to amplify TCRbeta CDR3 regions from genomic DNA. On the authors' methods: Within the assay, amplification of reference gene primers was used to estimate how many nucleated cells each sample contained. To quantify the absolute abundance of each unique TCRbeta CDR3 rearrangement, sequence reads were collapsed and filtered. For each sample, productive Simpson clonality was calculated by taking the square root of Simpson's diversity index across productive rearrangements. As stored in TCRdb, this immuneACCESS dataset retains in-frame rearrangements with V and J assigned. A fraction of the clones does not appear; measured against another copy, unresolved V genes explain less than half of the discrepancy, and the remainder lacks a known reason. D and trimming were read from the DNA, whereas the V and J calls and clone size are those reported in that table. This sample is represented by approximately 200,000 clones; 80% to 90% of them were singletons. The ten most abundant clones make up around 2.3% of the sample.

This sequence originates from a man between 65 and 85 years old with active or convalescent COVID-19. The specimen was peripheral blood. The chain employs TRBV6-1 and TRBJ2-7, and TRBD1 matches 10 of the central bases. The DNA sequence is given as TGTGCCAGCACCGAAGCAGGGACAGGGGTTCCCTACGAGCAGTACTTC. Translated, this gives CASTEAGTGVPYEQYF.